These 29 T cell receptor beta chains came from one sample sequenced in a study of shared T cell receptors in the human thymus. The protocol was immunoSEQ multiplex PCR, while the TCRdb copy is restricted to in-frame clones and leaves out a portion. The profile covers 650,000 to 950,000 clones, with over 75% appearing a single time and 0.0095% to 0.011% taken by the ten largest. These data also featured in a second study, about human thymus T cells.

Sequencing input: thymocytes. Receptor source: a girl less than two years old with a congenital heart defect.

This CDR3 reads CASSSRQGYYEQYF. The CDR3 region has the DNA TGTGCCAGCAGTTCCCGACAGGGGTACTACGAGCAGTACTTC. The chain combines TRBV25-1 with TRBJ2-7, with TRBD1 matching 8 bases. The CDR3 length is 14 residues. Per the germline V gene, CDR1 is MGHDK and CDR2 is SYGVNS. J gave up 3 bases and V 5 bases, and 6 bases lay outside the gene matches.

CDR3 bases: TGTGCCAGCAGCTTAGGAGGGACAGCTTACGAGCAGTACTTC. This codes for CASSLGGTAYEQYF. The chain links TRBV7-8 to TRBJ2-7; 7 bases are a match to TRBD1. Germline V lookup: CDR1 SGHVS, CDR2 FQNEAQ. Unmatched junction bases numbered 4, after V lost 1 base and J lost 4 bases. The CDR3 extends over 14 amino acids. The whole variable domain, filled in from reference TRBV7-8 and TRBJ2-7, reads GAGVSQSPRYKVAKRGQDVALRCDPISGHVSLFWYQQALGQGPEFLTYFQNEAQLDKSGLPSDRFFAERPEGSVSTLKIQRTQQEDSAVYLCASSLGGTAYEQYFGPGTRLTVT.

The chain is built from TRBV7-2 and TRBJ1-5; a possible D gene is TRBD1 (5 bases). Per germline, CDR1 SGHTA and CDR2 FQGNSA. V lost 5 bases, J lost 2 bases, and 16 bases lay in between. The CDR3 length is 16 residues. Here the CDR3 DNA reads TGTGCCAGCAGCCAGGGCCCTCGGAGCGGCAATCAGCCCCAGCATTTT. It codes for CASSQGPRSGNQPQHF.

V and J are TRBV6-1 and TRBJ2-2; D might be TRBD2 (5 bases). V gave up 2 bases and J gave up 4 bases, with 8 bases separating them. CDR1 MNHNS and CDR2 SASEGT come from the germline V gene. The CDR3 is 14 amino acids. CDR3 in amino acids: CASSEMGSTGELFF. The DNA for the CDR3 is TGTGCCAGCAGTGAAATGGGGAGCACCGGGGAGCTGTTTTTT.

The chain uses TRBV27 and TRBJ1-1, with a possible D match to TRBD1 (6 bases). V lost 10 bases and J lost 2, with 17 bases in between. There are 14 residues in the CDR3. Germline-derived CDR1 and CDR2 are MNHEY and SMNVEV (reference sequence). The CDR3 protein is CATNPGGSNTEAFF. The CDR3 DNA follows: TGTGCCACCAACCCGGGGGGCAGTAACACTGAAGCTTTCTTT.

The chain couples TRBV28 to TRBJ2-1; D gene unclear. V was shortened by 5 bases and J by 3 bases, with 20 bases between the two germline ends. The CDR3 loop spans 17 amino acids. The germline V gene has CDR1 MDHEN and CDR2 SYDVKM. The CDR3 reads CASSPHELRSHYNEQFF. DNA of the CDR3: TGTGCCAGCAGTCCCCATGAATTGCGATCCCACTACAATGAGCAGTTCTTC.

The V gene is TRBV7-2, the J gene TRBJ1-2, with D hard to call. V lost 5 bases and J lost 1, with 26 bases in between. Germline lookup yields CDR1 SGHTA and CDR2 FQGNSA. The CDR3 runs to 19 residues. This CDR3 reads CASSISDPDSWVNNYGYTF. Written as DNA, the CDR3 is TGTGCCAGCAGCATTAGTGACCCGGACTCCTGGGTTAATAACTATGGCTACACCTTC. Filled out from reference TRBV7-2 and TRBJ1-2, the complete variable domain reads GAGVSQSPSNKVTEKGKDVELRCDPISGHTALYWYRQSLGQGLEFLIYFQGNSAPDKSGLPSDRFSAERTGGSVSTLTIQRTQQEDSAVYLCASSISDPDSWVNNYGYTFGSGTRLTVV.

The rearrangement joins TRBV19 to TRBJ2-7; 7 bases align to TRBD1. The germline gives CDR1 LNHDA, CDR2 SQIVND (reference sequence). J lost 6 bases, V lost 5 bases, and 13 bases had no gene match. The CDR3 covers 15 residues. The CDR3 bases are TGTGCCAGTAGTGCCCCGCTAGGGGGCGCGGGCGAGCAGTACTTC. It specifies CASSAPLGGAGEQYF. The variable domain in full, completed from reference TRBV19 and TRBJ2-7, reads DGGITQSPKYLFRKEGQNVTLSCEQNLNHDAMYWYRQDPGQGLRLIYYSQIVNDFQKGDIAEGYSVSREKKESFPLTVTSAQKNPTAFYLCASSAPLGGAGEQYFGPGTRLTVT.

This chain joins TRBV6-1 and TRBJ2-6; 7 bases line up with TRBD1. Looked up from germline, CDR1 is MNHNS and CDR2 is SASEGT. V lost 5 bases to trimming and J lost 4 bases; unmatched junction nucleotides: 5. The CDR3 is 15 residues long. DNA of the CDR3: TGTGCCAGCAGTCGACAGGGAAAGGGGGCCAACGTCCTGACTTTC. Translated, it gives CASSRQGKGANVLTF.

The chain combines TRBV10-3 with TRBJ1-1; 10 bases are a match to TRBD1. Germline CDR1 and CDR2: ENHRY and SYGVKD. This CDR3 spans 16 amino acids. V was pared by 8 bases and J by 7 bases, with 16 bases of the junction left unmatched. The CDR3 bases are TGTGCCATCGGTAGTGGCGACAGGGGGCGCGGGAGTGAAGCTTTCTTT. Its translation: CAIGSGDRGRGSEAFF.

The chain has TRBV5-1 and TRBJ2-7; 7 nucleotides align to TRBD1. Looked up from germline, CDR1 is SGHRS and CDR2 is YFSETQ. With 2 bases clipped from V and 7 bases from J, the junction kept 9 bases outside the gene matches. This CDR3 is built from 14 residues. The CDR3 is CASSFETGCEEQYF. CDR3 bases: TGCGCCAGCAGCTTCGAGACAGGGTGCGAAGAGCAGTACTTC.

The chain employs TRBV13 and TRBJ2-7, with 9 bases identical to TRBD1. This CDR3 spans 14 amino acids. Germline CDR1 reads PRHDT; CDR2 reads FYEKMQ (reference sequence). V shed 3 bases, J shed 5 bases, and the junction held 5 bases outside the gene matches. In DNA, the CDR3 is TGTGCCAGCAGCTTCCGGGACAGGGACGACGAGCAGTACTTC. Amino acid sequence: CASSFRDRDDEQYF.

This clone has a single count. This chain connects TRBV4-1 to TRBJ1-1, with D uncertain. The length of the CDR3 is 14 residues. Between the trimmed V and J ends, which lost 4 bases and 3 bases, there was a span of 12 bases. Per germline, CDR1 MGHRA and CDR2 YSYEKL. CDR3 DNA: TGCGCCAGCAGCCTTAGGACTAGAGACACTGAAGCTTTCTTT. The encoded protein is CASSLRTRDTEAFF.

V is TRBV7-2 and J is TRBJ2-7; 10 bases are a match to TRBD1. CDR1 and CDR2 (germline): SGHTA, FQGNSA. The CDR3 is made up of 16 amino acids. V shed 4 bases and J 2 bases; nucleotides not matched to a gene: 8. DNA for the CDR3: TGTGCCAGCAGCTCAGGGGGGGACAGGGGTGCCTACGAGCAGTACTTC. Its protein is CASSSGGDRGAYEQYF.

This clone showed up just a few times. The chain has TRBV2 and TRBJ1-2, with TRBD1 matching 10 bases. Germline CDR1 SNHLY, CDR2 FYNNEI. With 6 bases clipped from V and 3 bases from J, the junction kept 13 bases outside the gene matches. The CDR3 totals 17 residues. In DNA form, the CDR3 reads TGTGCCAGCAGCGCCTTTAGTCAGACAGGGGGCGACTATGGCTACACCTTC. This encodes CASSAFSQTGGDYGYTF.

The J gene is TRBJ2-6, the V gene TRBV27; 9 bases fit TRBD2. The CDR3 spans 20 residues. V gave up 2 bases and J gave up 0 bases; unmatched junction bases: 11. Looked up from germline, CDR1 is MNHEY and CDR2 is SMNVEV (reference sequence). The CDR3 sequence: CASSLVSGGYESSGANVLTF. In DNA form, the CDR3 reads TGTGCCAGCAGTTTAGTTAGCGGGGGCTATGAAAGCTCTGGGGCCAACGTCCTGACTTTC.

This chain links TRBV4-1 with TRBJ1-1; TRBD1 might be the D (6 bases). Germline CDR1 MGHRA, CDR2 YSYEKL. The germline V and J ends were trimmed by 0 bases and 6 bases, with 20 bases remaining between them. The CDR3 runs to 17 residues. The CDR3 sequence: CASSQEGGVAGMAEAFF. The CDR3 DNA follows: TGCGCCAGCAGCCAAGAAGGGGGTGTGGCAGGGATGGCTGAAGCTTTCTTT.

The chain is built from TRBV9 and TRBJ1-1; D is uncertain. V was clipped by 4 bases and J by 3 bases, with 10 bases between them. Germline V gene lookup returns CDR1 SGDLS and CDR2 YYNGEE. The CDR3 totals 13 residues. The CDR3: CASSPRGYTEAFF. The CDR3 DNA follows: TGTGCCAGCAGCCCTCGGGGTTACACTGAAGCTTTCTTT.

The chain recombines TRBV27 with TRBJ1-2; D is ambiguous. The CDR3 length is 14 residues. Germline V gene lookup returns CDR1 MNHEY and CDR2 SMNVEV (reference sequence). V dropped 5 bases and J dropped 7 bases, with 17 bases sitting between them. CDR3 bases: TGTGCCAGCAGTAACTTCTCAGGAATGTGTGGCTACACCTTC. It codes for CASSNFSGMCGYTF.

The gene calls are TRBV5-6 and TRBJ1-1; 7 bases are a match to TRBD1. Germline CDR1 and CDR2: SGHDT and YYEEEE. The CDR3 is made up of 15 amino acids. V trimming: 2 bases; J trimming: 6 bases; junction bases outside the gene matches: 10. CDR3 nucleotides: TGTGCCAGCAGCTTAGGGGCTTATCAGGGGGCTGAAGCTTTCTTT. This translates into CASSLGAYQGAEAFF. Combining the CDR3 with reference TRBV5-6 and TRBJ1-1 gives the whole variable domain DAGVTQSPTHLIKTRGQQVTLRCSPKSGHDTVSWYQQALGQGPQFIFQYYEEEERQRGNFPDRFSGHQFPNYSSELNVNALLLGDSALYLCASSLGAYQGAEAFFGQGTRLTVV.

The chain links TRBV15 to TRBJ1-6, with TRBD1 as a possible D gene (5 bases). Trimming took 0 bases from V and 10 from J, leaving 10 bases between them. CDR1 is LNHNV, CDR2 YYDKDF, per germline (reference sequence). The CDR3 is 14 amino acids. The CDR3 region is CATSRDPGDSPLHF. The DNA of the CDR3 is TGTGCCACCAGCAGAGATCCGGGGGACTCACCCCTCCACTTT.

V gene TRBV11-2 combines with J gene TRBJ1-2; TRBD1 might be the D (5 bases). The V end lost 5 bases, the J end lost 2 bases, and 21 bases lay between the germline ends. Germline CDR1 and CDR2: SGHAT and FQNNGV. This CDR3 is 17 amino acids long. CDR3 DNA: TGTGCCAGCAGCCTCCGCCCTTGGGGGGTGCCAAACTATGGCTACACCTTC. Its protein is CASSLRPWGVPNYGYTF.

V gene TRBV5-1 combines with J gene TRBJ1-1; D is unresolved. Trimming removed 4 bases from V and 6 bases from J, with 19 bases in between. The germline gives CDR1 SGHRS, CDR2 YFSETQ. This CDR3 region has 15 residues. CDR3 DNA: TGCGCCAGCAGCCCGAAACCGGTCCCCTCCCCTGAAGCTTTCTTT. Translated, it gives CASSPKPVPSPEAFF.

The chain joins TRBV5-5 to TRBJ1-1; the D gene is possibly TRBD1 (5 bases). The CDR3 length is 14 residues. Looked up from germline, CDR1 is SGHKS and CDR2 is YYEKEE (reference sequence). V lost 2 bases and J lost 4, with 12 bases in between. CDR3 sequence reads: CASSFTGLGTEAFF. The CDR3 bases are TGTGCCAGCAGCTTTACAGGTCTGGGCACTGAAGCTTTCTTT.

The rearrangement joins TRBV7-8 to TRBJ2-7; TRBD1 might be the D (6 bases). The CDR3 covers 20 residues. Per the germline V gene, CDR1 is SGHVS and CDR2 is FQNEAQ. Between the trimmed V and J ends, which lost 4 bases and 0 bases, there was a span of 28 bases. The DNA for the CDR3 is TGTGCCAGCAGCTCGATTAGGGGGACCGGGGACGAGCCGAGCTCCTACGAGCAGTACTTC. Translation gives CASSSIRGTGDEPSSYEQYF.

The chain uses TRBV4-3 and TRBJ2-5; 7 bases are a match to TRBD1. The CDR3 loop spans 15 amino acids. With 4 bases clipped from V and 4 bases from J, the junction kept 9 bases outside the gene matches. CDR1 LGHNA and CDR2 YSLEER come from the germline V gene. CDR3 protein: CASSPLAQGLETQYF. The CDR3 DNA follows: TGCGCCAGCAGCCCCCTCGCACAGGGGTTAGAGACCCAGTACTTC.

This chain uses TRBV9 with TRBJ2-6; TRBD2 matches 10 bases. Trimming took 4 bases from V and 0 from J; bases not matched to a gene: 7. Per germline, CDR1 SGDLS and CDR2 YYNGEE. The CDR3 runs to 18 residues. The CDR3 nucleotides are TGTGCCAGCAGCCACGCGACTAGCGGGCCCTCTGGGGCCAACGTCCTGACTTTC. This translates into CASSHATSGPSGANVLTF.

This clone appeared a few times. CDR3 sequence reads: CASSLGGWGLEQYF. The CDR3 nucleotides read TGTGCCAGCAGTTTAGGGGGTTGGGGGCTCGAGCAGTACTTC. This sequence joins TRBV28 and TRBJ2-7; D might be TRBD1 (6 bases). V lost 2 bases to trimming and J lost 6 bases, with 14 bases between them. The CDR3 loop spans 14 amino acids. Germline V gives CDR1 MDHEN, CDR2 SYDVKM.

The rearrangement uses TRBV11-2 and TRBJ1-2; D may be TRBD1 (5 bases). Germline V gene data show CDR1 as SGHAT and CDR2 as FQNNGV. The CDR3 runs to 15 residues. V shed 1 base and J shed 2 bases, with 11 bases lying between them. The CDR3 DNA follows: TGTGCCAGCAGCTTAGCTACGGGGGGGAACTATGGCTACACCTTC. Protein product: CASSLATGGNYGYTF. Filled out from reference TRBV11-2 and TRBJ1-2, the complete variable domain reads EAGVAQSPRYKIIEKRQSVAFWCNPISGHATLYWYQQILGQGPKLLIQFQNNGVVDDSQLPKDRFSAERLKGVDSTLKIQPAKLEDSAVYLCASSLATGGNYGYTFGSGTRLTVV.